This T cell receptor beta chain came from a study of shared clonotypes between healthy human individuals. Study-level background: CD4 naive and CD4 memory each took three plates per donor, while CD8 naive took two and CD8 memory one.

Per germline, CDR1 SGHVS and CDR2 FNYEAQ. V gave up 5 bases and J gave up 2 bases, with 15 bases separating them. The CDR3 has 15 residues. Original processing notes: ImmunoSEQ sequences covered only the junction and lacked quality scores; filtering therefore differed. Sequencing used immunoSEQ multiplex PCR; TCRdb keeps in-frame clones, though not all of them. V and J calls and clone size are given by that table; D and trimming were obtained from the DNA. The sample shows about 660,000 clones, roughly 70% of them seen only once. CD45RA-negative memory and CD45RA+ naive subsets were split from the CD4+ cells.

The clonotype was recovered from a woman aged 30 to 39 in good health. The source material was memory CD4+ T cells sorted from blood. Subset meaning: CD45RA-negative fraction. The chain joins TRBV7-6 to TRBJ2-5; weak D call: TRBD1 (5 bases). In nucleotides, the CDR3 is TGTGCCAGCAGCAGGTGGGGCGGAGCACAAGAGACCCAGTACTTC. This codes for CASSRWGGAQETQYF.